This section outlines one T cell receptor (beta chain) sequence together with its context. CDR3 length equals 15 residues. J gave up 5 bases and V 5 bases, and 7 bases lay outside the gene matches. CDR1 is SGHTA, CDR2 FQGNSA, per germline. The data stem from a study of blood T cells in healthy people across ages. A second about 7 to 11 cycle PCR used barcoded and J-beta primers. A single record per CDR3 protein comes from TCRdb applying MiXCR to the 5' RACE reads. The sample lists under 850,000 distinct CDR3 sequences, about 36% occurring once. Sample: blood. The receptor was derived from a man younger than 35 in good health. The chain links TRBV7-2 to TRBJ2-7; 12 bases are shared with TRBD1. The CDR3 spells CASSPRDRGRDEQYF. CDR3 nucleotide sequence: TGTGCCAGCAGCCCAAGGGACAGGGGGCGCGACGAGCAGTACTTC. Full variable domain (remainder filled in from reference TRBV7-2 and TRBJ2-7): GAGVSQSPSNKVTEKGKDVELRCDPISGHTALYWYRQSLGQGLEFLIYFQGNSAPDKSGLPSDRFSAERTGGSVSTLTIQRTQQEDSAVYLCASSPRDRGRDEQYFGPGTRLTVT.